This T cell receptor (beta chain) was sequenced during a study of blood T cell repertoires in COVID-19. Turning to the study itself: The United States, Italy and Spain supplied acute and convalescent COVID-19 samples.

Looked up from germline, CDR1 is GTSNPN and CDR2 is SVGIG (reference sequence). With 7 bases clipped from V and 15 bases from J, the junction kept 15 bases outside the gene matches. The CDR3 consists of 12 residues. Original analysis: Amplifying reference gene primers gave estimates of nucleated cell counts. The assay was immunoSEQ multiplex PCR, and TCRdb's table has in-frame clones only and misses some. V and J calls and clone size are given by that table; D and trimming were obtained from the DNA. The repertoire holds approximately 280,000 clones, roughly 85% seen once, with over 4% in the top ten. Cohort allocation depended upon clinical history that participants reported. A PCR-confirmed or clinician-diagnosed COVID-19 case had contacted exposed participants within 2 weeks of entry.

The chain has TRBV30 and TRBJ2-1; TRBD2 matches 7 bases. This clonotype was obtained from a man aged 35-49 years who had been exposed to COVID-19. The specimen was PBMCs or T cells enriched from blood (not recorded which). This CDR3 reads CAFSGAGVTWFF. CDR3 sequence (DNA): TGTGCCTTCAGTGGGGCGGGAGTAACGTGGTTCTTC.